The next 4 T cell receptor beta chains were all read from a single sample in a study of blood T cell repertoires in COVID-19. Data came from immunoSEQ multiplex PCR; TCRdb stores just in-frame clones and leaves some out. The sample lists 85,000 to 100,000 clones, almost 90% occurring once. The sample was peripheral blood. Receptors were obtained from a man aged 50 or older with COVID-19, enrolled during active disease.

The chain has TRBV5-1 and TRBJ1-2; 7 bases are a match to TRBD1. The CDR3 consists of 13 residues. CDR1 is SGHRS and CDR2 is YFSETQ in the germline V gene. With 0 bases clipped from V and 5 bases from J, the junction kept 1 base outside the gene matches. CDR3: CASSLGGQYGYTF. CDR3 DNA sequence: TGCGCCAGCAGCTTGGGGGGACAGTATGGCTACACCTTC.

This sequence joins TRBV13 and TRBJ2-7; 10 bases align to TRBD1. Germline CDR1 and CDR2: PRHDT and FYEKMQ (reference sequence). This CDR3 region has 16 residues. V trimming: 4 bases; J trimming: 5 bases; junction bases outside the gene matches: 11. The CDR3, as DNA: TGTGCCAGCAGCTCCTTTCCGGGACAGGGGATCCACGAGCAGTACTTC. Translating it yields CASSSFPGQGIHEQYF.

This clone occurred a few times. V gene TRBV20-1 combines with J gene TRBJ2-7, with 8 bases fitting TRBD2. The CDR3 extends over 15 amino acids. The V gene's germline CDR1 is DFQATT and CDR2 SNEGSKA (reference sequence). Unmatched junction bases numbered 10, after V lost 3 bases and J lost 3 bases. The CDR3 loop reads CSASGVAGGLYEQYF. CDR3 sequence (DNA): TGCAGTGCTAGTGGAGTGGCGGGGGGCCTCTACGAGCAGTACTTC.

The sample holds a few counts of this clone. The chain couples TRBV5-5 to TRBJ2-2; 10 bases match TRBD1. V lost 4 bases to trimming and J lost 4 bases; unmatched junction nucleotides: 7. Germline CDR1 reads SGHKS; CDR2 reads YYEKEE (reference sequence). The CDR3 has 16 amino acids. The CDR3 sequence: CASSPRQGAGTGELFF. The CDR3 bases are TGTGCCAGCAGCCCTAGACAGGGGGCGGGCACCGGGGAGCTGTTTTTT.